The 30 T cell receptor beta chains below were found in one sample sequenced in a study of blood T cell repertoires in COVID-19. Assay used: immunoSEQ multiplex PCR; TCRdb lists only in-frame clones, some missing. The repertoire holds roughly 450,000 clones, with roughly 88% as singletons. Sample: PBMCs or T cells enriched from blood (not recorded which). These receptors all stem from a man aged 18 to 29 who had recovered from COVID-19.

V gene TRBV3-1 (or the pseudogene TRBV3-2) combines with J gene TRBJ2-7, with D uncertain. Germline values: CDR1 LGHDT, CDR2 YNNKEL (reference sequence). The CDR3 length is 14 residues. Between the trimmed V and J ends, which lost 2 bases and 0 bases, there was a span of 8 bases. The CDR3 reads CASSQFGNSYEQYF. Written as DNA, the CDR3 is TGTGCCAGCAGCCAATTTGGCAACTCCTACGAGCAGTACTTC.

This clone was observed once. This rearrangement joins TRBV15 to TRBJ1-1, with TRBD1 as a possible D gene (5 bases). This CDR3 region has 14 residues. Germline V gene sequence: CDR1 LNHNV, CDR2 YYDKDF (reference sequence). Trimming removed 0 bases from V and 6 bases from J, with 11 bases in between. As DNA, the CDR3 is TGTGCCACCAGCAGAGATGCGGGGGACGCTGAAGCTTTCTTT. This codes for CATSRDAGDAEAFF.

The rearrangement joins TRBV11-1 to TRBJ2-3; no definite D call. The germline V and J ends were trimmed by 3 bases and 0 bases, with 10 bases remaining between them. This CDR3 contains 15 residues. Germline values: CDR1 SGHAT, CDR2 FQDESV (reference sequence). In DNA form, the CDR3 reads TGTGCCAGCAGCTTCGTGAGAACTAGCACAGATACGCAGTATTTT. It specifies CASSFVRTSTDTQYF.

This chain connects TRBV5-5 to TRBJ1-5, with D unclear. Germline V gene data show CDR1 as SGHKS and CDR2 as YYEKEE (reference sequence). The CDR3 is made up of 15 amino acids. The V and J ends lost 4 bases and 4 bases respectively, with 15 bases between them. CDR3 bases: TGTGCCAGCAGCCGGACCGTGGGGAGGAATCAGCCCCAGCATTTT. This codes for CASSRTVGRNQPQHF.

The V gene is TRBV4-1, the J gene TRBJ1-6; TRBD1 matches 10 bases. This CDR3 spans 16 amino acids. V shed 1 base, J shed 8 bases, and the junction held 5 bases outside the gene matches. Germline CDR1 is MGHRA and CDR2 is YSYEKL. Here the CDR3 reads CASSQGTGGSYSPLHF. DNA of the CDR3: TGCGCCAGCAGCCAAGGGACAGGGGGATCATATTCACCCCTCCACTTT.

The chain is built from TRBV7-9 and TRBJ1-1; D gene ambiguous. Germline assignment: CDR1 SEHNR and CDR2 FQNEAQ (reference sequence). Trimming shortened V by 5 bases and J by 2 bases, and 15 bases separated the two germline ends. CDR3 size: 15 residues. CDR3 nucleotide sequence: TGTGCCAGCAGCCCCTCGGGAGGTTTTAACACTGAAGCTTTCTTT. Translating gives CASSPSGGFNTEAFF.

For the CDR3, the DNA is TGTGCCAGCAGTCAAGGCCGGGTCCGCTACACTGAAGCTTTCTTT. Protein product: CASSQGRVRYTEAFF. The J gene is TRBJ1-1, the V gene TRBV28; the D is unclear. Germline CDR1 is MDHEN and CDR2 is SYDVKM. This CDR3 has 15 residues. Trimming took off 5 bases at V and 3 bases at J, with 16 bases between the two ends. The full variable domain, rest sourced from reference TRBV28 and TRBJ1-1, is DVKVTQSSRYLVKRTGEKVFLECVQDMDHENMFWYRQDPGLGLRLIYFSYDVKMKEKGDIPEGYSVSREKKERFSLILESASTNQTSMYLCASSQGRVRYTEAFFGQGTRLTVV.

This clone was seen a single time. The CDR3: CASSPGLNYGYTF. The CDR3 nucleotides read TGTGCCAGCAGCCCCGGACTCAACTATGGCTACACCTTC. The chain carries TRBV7-8 and TRBJ1-2; D not certain. V lost 5 bases and J 2 bases, leaving 9 bases between the germline ends. CDR3 length: 13 residues. CDR1 is SGHVS, CDR2 FQNEAQ, per germline.

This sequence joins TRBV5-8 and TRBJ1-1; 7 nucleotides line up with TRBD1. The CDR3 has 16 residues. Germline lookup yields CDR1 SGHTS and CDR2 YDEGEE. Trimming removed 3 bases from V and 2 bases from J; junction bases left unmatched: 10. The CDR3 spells CASSYGDRASNTEAFF. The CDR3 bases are TGTGCCAGCAGCTATGGAGACAGGGCCTCCAACACTGAAGCTTTCTTT.

CDR3 DNA: TGTGCCAGCAGTCCCCGCAGGAGCACAGATACGCAGTATTTT. Translating it yields CASSPRRSTDTQYF. V is TRBV6-5 and J is TRBJ2-3; the D is unclear. The ends were cut back, 5 bases at V and 0 bases at J, with 9 bases in the middle. The CDR3 covers 14 residues. Looked up from germline, CDR1 is MNHEY and CDR2 is SVGAGI.

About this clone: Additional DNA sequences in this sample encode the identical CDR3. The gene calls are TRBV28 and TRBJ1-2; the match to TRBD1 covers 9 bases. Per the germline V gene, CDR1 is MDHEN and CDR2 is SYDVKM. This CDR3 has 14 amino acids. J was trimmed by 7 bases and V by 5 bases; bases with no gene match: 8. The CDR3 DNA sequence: TGTGCCAGCAGTCTCCGGGACAGGGTCCGTGGCTACACCTTC. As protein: CASSLRDRVRGYTF.

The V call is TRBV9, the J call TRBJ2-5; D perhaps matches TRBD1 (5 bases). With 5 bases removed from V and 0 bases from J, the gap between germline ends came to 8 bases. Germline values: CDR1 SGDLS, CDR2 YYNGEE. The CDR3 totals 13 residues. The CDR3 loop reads CASSDSNQETQYF. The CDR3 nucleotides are TGTGCCAGCAGTGACAGCAACCAAGAGACCCAGTACTTC.

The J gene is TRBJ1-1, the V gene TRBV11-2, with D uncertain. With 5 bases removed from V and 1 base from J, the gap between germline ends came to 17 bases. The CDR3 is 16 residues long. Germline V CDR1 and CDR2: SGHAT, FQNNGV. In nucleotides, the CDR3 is TGTGCCAGCAGCCCCCGACGGAATGGGCCGAACACTGAAGCTTTCTTT. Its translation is CASSPRRNGPNTEAFF.

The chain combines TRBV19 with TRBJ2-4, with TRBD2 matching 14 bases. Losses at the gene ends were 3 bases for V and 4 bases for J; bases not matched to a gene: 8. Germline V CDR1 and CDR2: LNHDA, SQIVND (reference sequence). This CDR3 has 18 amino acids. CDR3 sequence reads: CASSMIGLAGGLKNIQYF. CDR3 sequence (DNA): TGTGCCAGTAGTATGATCGGACTAGCGGGAGGCCTGAAAAACATTCAGTACTTC.

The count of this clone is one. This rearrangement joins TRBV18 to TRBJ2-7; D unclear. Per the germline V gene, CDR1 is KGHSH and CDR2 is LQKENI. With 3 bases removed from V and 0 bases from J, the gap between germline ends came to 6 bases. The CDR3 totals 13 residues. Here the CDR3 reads CASSPTFSYEQYF. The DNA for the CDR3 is TGTGCCAGCTCACCGACTTTCTCCTACGAGCAGTACTTC. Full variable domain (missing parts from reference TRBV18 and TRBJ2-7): NAGVMQNPRHLVRRRGQEARLRCSPMKGHSHVYWYRQLPEEGLKFMVYLQKENIIDESGMPKERFSAEFPKEGPSILRIQQVVRGDSAAYFCASSPTFSYEQYFGPGTRLTVT.

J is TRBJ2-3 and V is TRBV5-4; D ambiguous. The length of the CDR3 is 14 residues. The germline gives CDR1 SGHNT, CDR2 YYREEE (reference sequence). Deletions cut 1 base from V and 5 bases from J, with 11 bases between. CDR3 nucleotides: TGTGCCAGCAGCTTGTTATCGAACGGAGATACGCAGTATTTT. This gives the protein CASSLLSNGDTQYF.

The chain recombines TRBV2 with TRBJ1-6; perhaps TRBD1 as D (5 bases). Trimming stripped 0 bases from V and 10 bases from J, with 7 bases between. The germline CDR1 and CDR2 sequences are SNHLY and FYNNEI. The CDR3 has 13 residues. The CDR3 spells CASSEATESPLHF. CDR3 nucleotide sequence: TGTGCCAGCAGTGAAGCGACAGAATCACCCCTCCACTTT. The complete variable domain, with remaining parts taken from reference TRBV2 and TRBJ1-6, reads EPEVTQTPSHQVTQMGQEVILRCVPISNHLYFYWYRQILGQKVEFLVSFYNNEISEKSEIFDDQFSVERPDGSNFTLKIRSTKLEDSAMYFCASSEATESPLHFGNGTRLTVT.

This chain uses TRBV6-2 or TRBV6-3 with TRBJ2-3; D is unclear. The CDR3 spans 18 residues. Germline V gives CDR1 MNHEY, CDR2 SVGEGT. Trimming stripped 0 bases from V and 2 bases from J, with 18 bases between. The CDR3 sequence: CASSYSDEAGAHTDTQYF. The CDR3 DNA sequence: TGTGCCAGCAGTTACTCTGATGAGGCCGGAGCGCACACAGATACGCAGTATTTT.

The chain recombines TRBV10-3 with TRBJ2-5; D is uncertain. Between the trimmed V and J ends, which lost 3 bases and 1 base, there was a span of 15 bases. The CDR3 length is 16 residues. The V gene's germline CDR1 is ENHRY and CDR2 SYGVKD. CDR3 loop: CAISEDVRRGQETQYF. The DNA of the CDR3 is TGTGCCATCAGTGAAGACGTTCGGCGCGGCCAAGAGACCCAGTACTTC.

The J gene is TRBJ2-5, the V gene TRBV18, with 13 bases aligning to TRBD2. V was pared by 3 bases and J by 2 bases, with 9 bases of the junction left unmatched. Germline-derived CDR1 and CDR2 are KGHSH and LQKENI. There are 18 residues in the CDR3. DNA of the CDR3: TGTGCCAGCTCACCCTCGGGACTAGCGGGAATTGGGCAAGAGACCCAGTACTTC. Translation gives CASSPSGLAGIGQETQYF.

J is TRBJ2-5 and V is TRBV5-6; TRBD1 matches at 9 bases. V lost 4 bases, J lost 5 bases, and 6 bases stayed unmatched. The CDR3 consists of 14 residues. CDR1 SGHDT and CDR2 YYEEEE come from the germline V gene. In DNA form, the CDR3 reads TGTGCCAGCAGCCCTGGACAGGGGTTGGAGACCCAGTACTTC. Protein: CASSPGQGLETQYF.

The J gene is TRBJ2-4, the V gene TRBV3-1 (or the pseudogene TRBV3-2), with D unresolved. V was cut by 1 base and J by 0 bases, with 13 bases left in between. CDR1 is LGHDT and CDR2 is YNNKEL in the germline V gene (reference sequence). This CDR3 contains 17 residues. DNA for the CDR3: TGTGCCAGCAGCCAAGGATCAGTGATTCTAGCCAAAAACATTCAGTACTTC. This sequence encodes CASSQGSVILAKNIQYF.

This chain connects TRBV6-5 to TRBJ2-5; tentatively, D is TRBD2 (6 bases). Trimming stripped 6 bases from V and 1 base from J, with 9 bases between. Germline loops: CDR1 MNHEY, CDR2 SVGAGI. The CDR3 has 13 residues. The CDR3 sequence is CASSIGGQETQYF. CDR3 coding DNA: TGTGCCAGCAGCATCGGGGGCCAAGAGACCCAGTACTTC.

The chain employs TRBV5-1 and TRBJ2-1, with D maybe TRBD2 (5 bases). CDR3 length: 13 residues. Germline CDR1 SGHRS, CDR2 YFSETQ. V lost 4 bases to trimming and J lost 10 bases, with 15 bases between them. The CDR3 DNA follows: TGCGCCAGCAGCCTGTTGGGTGGGGAGGAGCAGTTCTTC. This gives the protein CASSLLGGEEQFF.

For the CDR3, the DNA is TGCGCCACCCCCGGACAGGGCAATCAGCCCCAGCATTTT. Its protein product is CATPGQGNQPQHF. The chain employs TRBV10-1 and TRBJ1-5, with 7 positions matching TRBD1. The CDR3 contains 13 residues. Germline V lookup: CDR1 WNHNN, CDR2 SYGVQD (reference sequence). V shed 10 bases and J 2 bases; nucleotides not matched to a gene: 5.

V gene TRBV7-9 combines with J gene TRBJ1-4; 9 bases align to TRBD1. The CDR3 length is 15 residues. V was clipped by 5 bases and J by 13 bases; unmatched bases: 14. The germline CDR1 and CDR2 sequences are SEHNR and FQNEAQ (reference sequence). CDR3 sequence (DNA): TGTGCCAGCAGCCCTCCCGGACAGGGGCCCCGGGGACTGTTTTTT. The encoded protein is CASSPPGQGPRGLFF.

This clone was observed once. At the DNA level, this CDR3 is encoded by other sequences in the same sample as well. The CDR3 DNA reads as TGTGCCAGCAGACCGACAGGAACTTATGGCTACACCTTC. Protein sequence: CASRPTGTYGYTF. The chain joins TRBV12-3 or TRBV12-4 to TRBJ1-2; tentative D call: TRBD1 (6 bases). The ends were cut back, 6 bases at V and 5 bases at J, with 13 bases in the middle. The CDR3 spans 13 residues.

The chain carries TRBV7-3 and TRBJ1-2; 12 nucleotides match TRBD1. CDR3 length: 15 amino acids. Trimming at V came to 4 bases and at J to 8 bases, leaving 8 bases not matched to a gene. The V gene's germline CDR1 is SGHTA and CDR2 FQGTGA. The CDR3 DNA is TGTGCCAGCAGCTCCCAGGGACAGGGGGCGGCGGGCTACACCTTC. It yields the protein CASSSQGQGAAGYTF.

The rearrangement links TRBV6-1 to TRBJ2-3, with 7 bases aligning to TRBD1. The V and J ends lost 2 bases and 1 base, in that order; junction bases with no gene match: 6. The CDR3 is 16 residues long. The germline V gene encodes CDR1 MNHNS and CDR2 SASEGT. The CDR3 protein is CASSELPGTGTDTQYF. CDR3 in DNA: TGTGCCAGCAGTGAACTCCCCGGGACAGGCACAGATACGCAGTATTTT.

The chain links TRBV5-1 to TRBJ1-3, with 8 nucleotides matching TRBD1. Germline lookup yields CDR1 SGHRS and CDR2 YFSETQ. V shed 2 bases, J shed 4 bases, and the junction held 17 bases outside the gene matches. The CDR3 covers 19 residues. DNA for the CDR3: TGCGCCAGCAGCTTCGACCCCGGACAGGGAAAACCTTCCGGAAACACCATATATTTT. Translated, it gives CASSFDPGQGKPSGNTIYF.